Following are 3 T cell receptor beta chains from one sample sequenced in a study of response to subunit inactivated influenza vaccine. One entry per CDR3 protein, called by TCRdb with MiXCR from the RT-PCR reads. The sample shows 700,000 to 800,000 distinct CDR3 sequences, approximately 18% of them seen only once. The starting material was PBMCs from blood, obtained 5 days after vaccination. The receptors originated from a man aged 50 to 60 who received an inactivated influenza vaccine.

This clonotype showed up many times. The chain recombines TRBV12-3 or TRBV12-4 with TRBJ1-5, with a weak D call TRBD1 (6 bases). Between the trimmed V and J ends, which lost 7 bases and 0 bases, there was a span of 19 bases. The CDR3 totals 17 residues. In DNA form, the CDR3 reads TGTGCCAGCACCCGCTCACAGGGAAAATATAGCAATCAGCCCCAGCATTTT. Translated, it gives CASTRSQGKYSNQPQHF.

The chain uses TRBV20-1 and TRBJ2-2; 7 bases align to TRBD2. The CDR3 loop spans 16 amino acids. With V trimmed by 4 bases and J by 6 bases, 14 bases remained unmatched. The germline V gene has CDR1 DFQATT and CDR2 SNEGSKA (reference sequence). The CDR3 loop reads CSATNGLVLSSGELFF. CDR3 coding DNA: TGCAGTGCTACCAACGGACTAGTATTATCTTCCGGGGAGCTGTTTTTT.

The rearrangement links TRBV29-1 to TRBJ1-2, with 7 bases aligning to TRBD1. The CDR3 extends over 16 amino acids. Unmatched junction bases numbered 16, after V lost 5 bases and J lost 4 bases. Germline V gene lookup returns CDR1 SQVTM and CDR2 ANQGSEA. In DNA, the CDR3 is TGCAGCGTTCCAGAATCGGGAATACAGGGGCGCTATGGCTACACCTTC. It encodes CSVPESGIQGRYGYTF.